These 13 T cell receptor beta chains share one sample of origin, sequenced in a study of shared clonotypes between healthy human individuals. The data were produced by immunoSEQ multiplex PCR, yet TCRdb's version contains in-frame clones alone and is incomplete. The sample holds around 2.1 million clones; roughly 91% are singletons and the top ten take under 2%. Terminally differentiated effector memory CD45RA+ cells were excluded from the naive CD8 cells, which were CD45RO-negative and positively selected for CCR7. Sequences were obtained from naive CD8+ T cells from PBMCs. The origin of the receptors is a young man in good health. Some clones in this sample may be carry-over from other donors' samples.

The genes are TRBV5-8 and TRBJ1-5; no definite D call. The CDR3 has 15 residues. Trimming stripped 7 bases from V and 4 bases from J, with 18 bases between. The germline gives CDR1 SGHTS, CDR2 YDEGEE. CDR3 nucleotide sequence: TGTGCCAGCGGATTAGTAGAATCCTTTAATCAGCCCCAGCATTTT. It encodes CASGLVESFNQPQHF. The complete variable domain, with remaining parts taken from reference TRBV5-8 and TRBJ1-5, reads EAGVTQSPTHLIKTRGQQATLRCSPISGHTSVYWYQQALGLGLQFLLWYDEGEERNRGNFPPRFSGRQFPNYSSELNVNALELEDSALYLCASGLVESFNQPQHFGDGTRLSIL.

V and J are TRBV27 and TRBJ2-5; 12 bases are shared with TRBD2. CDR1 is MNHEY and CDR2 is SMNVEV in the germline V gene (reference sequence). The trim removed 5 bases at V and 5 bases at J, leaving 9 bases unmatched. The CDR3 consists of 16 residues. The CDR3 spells CASSGLAGGPWETQYF. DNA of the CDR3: TGTGCCAGCAGTGGGCTAGCGGGAGGGCCGTGGGAGACCCAGTACTTC.

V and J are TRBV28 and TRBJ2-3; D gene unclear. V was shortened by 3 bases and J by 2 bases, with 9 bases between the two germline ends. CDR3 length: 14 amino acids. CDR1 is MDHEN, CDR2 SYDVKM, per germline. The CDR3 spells CASSFLPPTDTQYF. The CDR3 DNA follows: TGTGCCAGCAGTTTTCTGCCACCCACAGATACGCAGTATTTT.

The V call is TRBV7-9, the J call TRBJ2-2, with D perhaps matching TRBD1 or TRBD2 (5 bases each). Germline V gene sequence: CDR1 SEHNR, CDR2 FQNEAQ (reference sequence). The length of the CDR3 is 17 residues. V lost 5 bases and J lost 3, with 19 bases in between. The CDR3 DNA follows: TGTGCCAGCAGCAAGCCTTCGGGGCGGCCTGACACCGGGGAGCTGTTTTTT. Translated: CASSKPSGRPDTGELFF. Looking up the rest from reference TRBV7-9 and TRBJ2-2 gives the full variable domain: DTGVSQNPRHKITKRGQNVTFRCDPISEHNRLYWYRQTLGQGPEFLTYFQNEAQLEKSRLLSDRFSAERPKGSFSTLEIQRTEQGDSAMYLCASSKPSGRPDTGELFFGEGSRLTVL.

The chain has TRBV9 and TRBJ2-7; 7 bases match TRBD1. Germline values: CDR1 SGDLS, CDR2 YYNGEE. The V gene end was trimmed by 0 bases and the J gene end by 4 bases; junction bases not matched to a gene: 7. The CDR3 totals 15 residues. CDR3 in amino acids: CASSVGATGMYEQYF. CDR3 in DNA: TGTGCCAGCAGCGTAGGTGCGACAGGGATGTACGAGCAGTACTTC. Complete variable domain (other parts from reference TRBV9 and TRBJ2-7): DSGVTQTPKHLITATGQRVTLRCSPRSGDLSVYWYQQSLDQGLQFLIQYYNGEERAKGNILERFSAQQFPDLHSELNLSSLELGDSALYFCASSVGATGMYEQYFGPGTRLTVT.

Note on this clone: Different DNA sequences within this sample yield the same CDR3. CDR3 amino acids: CASSYSVGTEAFF. CDR3 in DNA: TGTGCCAGCAGTTATAGTGTAGGCACTGAAGCTTTCTTT. J is TRBJ1-1 and V is TRBV27; D gene uncertain. CDR3 length: 13 amino acids. Trimming stripped 4 bases from V and 4 bases from J, with 10 bases between. Germline lookup yields CDR1 MNHEY and CDR2 SMNVEV (reference sequence).

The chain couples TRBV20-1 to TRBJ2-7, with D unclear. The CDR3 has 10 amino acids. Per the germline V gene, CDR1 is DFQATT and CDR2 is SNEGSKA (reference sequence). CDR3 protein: CGVVPYEQYF. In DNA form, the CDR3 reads TGCGGGGTAGTCCCCTACGAGCAGTACTTC.

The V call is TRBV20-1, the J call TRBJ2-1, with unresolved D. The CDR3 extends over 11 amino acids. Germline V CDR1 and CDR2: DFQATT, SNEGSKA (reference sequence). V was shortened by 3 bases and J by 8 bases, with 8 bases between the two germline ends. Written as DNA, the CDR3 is TGCAGTGCTAGTCTGGGGTATGAGCAGTTCTTC. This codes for CSASLGYEQFF.

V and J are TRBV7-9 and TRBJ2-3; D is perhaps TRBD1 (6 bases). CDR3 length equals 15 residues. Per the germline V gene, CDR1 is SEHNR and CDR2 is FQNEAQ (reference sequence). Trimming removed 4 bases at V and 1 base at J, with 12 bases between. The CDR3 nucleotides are TGTGCCAGCAGCTCGCGGACAGACGGCACAGATACGCAGTATTTT. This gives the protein CASSSRTDGTDTQYF.

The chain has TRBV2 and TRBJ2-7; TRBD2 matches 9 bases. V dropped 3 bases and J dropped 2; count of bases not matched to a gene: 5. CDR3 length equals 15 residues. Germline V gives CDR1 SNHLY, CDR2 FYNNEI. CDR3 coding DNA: TGTGCCAGCAGTGACAAGTCTAGCGGGACCTACGAGCAGTACTTC. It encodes CASSDKSSGTYEQYF.

CDR3 sequence reads: CASRESGRIYNEQFF. CDR3 coding DNA: TGTGCCAGCCGCGAGAGCGGGAGAATCTACAATGAGCAGTTCTTC. This rearrangement joins TRBV7-2 to TRBJ2-1, with 8 bases that match TRBD2. Germline V CDR1 and CDR2: SGHTA, FQGNSA. The CDR3 is 15 amino acids. The ends lost 8 bases at V and 3 bases at J; junction bases unmatched: 9.

CDR3 amino acids: CASSLSAHREWENQPQHF. In DNA, the CDR3 is TGTGCCAGCAGTTTATCGGCCCACAGGGAATGGGAGAATCAGCCCCAGCATTTT. The rearrangement uses TRBV27 and TRBJ1-5, with a weak D call TRBD1 (6 bases). The CDR3 contains 18 residues. The germline V and J ends were trimmed by 0 bases and 4 bases, with 19 bases remaining between them. Germline V gives CDR1 MNHEY, CDR2 SMNVEV (reference sequence).

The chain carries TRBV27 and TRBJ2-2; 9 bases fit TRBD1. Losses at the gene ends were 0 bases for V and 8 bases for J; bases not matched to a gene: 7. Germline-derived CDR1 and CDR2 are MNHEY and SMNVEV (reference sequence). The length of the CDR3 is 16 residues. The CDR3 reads CASSLSSQGAAGELFF. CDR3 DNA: TGTGCCAGCAGTTTATCTTCACAGGGGGCGGCTGGGGAGCTGTTTTTT.